The 8 T cell receptor beta chains presented below share a single source sample, sequenced in a study of control samples from healthy donors and cancer patients. The assay was immunoSEQ multiplex PCR, and TCRdb's table has in-frame clones only and misses some. The table records about 140,000 clones, less than 90% of them present only once. Source material: blood. The receptors were sampled from a woman in her twenties or thirties in good health.

The V call is TRBV29-1, the J call TRBJ2-2; D possibly uses TRBD1 or TRBD2 (5 bases each). Germline V lookup: CDR1 SQVTM, CDR2 ANQGSEA. Trimming cost V 7 bases and J 2 bases, with 14 bases left between them. The CDR3 covers 14 residues. The CDR3 coding sequence is TGCAGCGCTGGCCGGGGCACCAACACCGGGGAGCTGTTTTTT. Its translation: CSAGRGTNTGELFF.

The rearrangement joins TRBV13 to TRBJ1-2; D unclear. Trimming removed 5 bases from V and 2 bases from J, with 9 bases in between. Germline V gives CDR1 PRHDT, CDR2 FYEKMQ (reference sequence). This CDR3 is 13 amino acids long. The CDR3, as DNA: TGTGCCAGCAGCAGGGTGGAGAACTATGGCTACACCTTC. Translating it yields CASSRVENYGYTF.

This chain connects TRBV7-8 to TRBJ1-1, with no clear D. In germline, CDR1 is SGHVS, CDR2 FQNEAQ. Trimming shortened V by 4 bases and J by 1 base, and 13 bases separated the two germline ends. This CDR3 contains 15 residues. CDR3 DNA sequence: TGTGCCAGCAGCTCCCGAGTTTGGGAGAACACTGAAGCTTTCTTT. Its protein product is CASSSRVWENTEAFF. Drawing the rest from reference TRBV7-8 and TRBJ1-1, the complete variable domain is GAGVSQSPRYKVAKRGQDVALRCDPISGHVSLFWYQQALGQGPEFLTYFQNEAQLDKSGLPSDRFFAERPEGSVSTLKIQRTQQEDSAVYLCASSSRVWENTEAFFGQGTRLTVV.

The rearrangement links TRBV29-1 to TRBJ2-5, with D possibly matching TRBD2 (7 bases). The germline V and J ends were trimmed by 7 bases and 1 base, with 19 bases remaining between them. Germline-derived CDR1 and CDR2 are SQVTM and ANQGSEA. The CDR3 spans 15 residues. The CDR3 bases are TGCAGCGCCCGGGGGCTAGCGGCACTCCAAGAGACCCAGTACTTC. It yields the protein CSARGLAALQETQYF.

CDR3 protein: CASSKDGAGPQHF. DNA for the CDR3: TGTGCCAGCAGTAAAGACGGTGCCGGGCCCCAGCATTTT. V usage is TRBV2 and J usage is TRBJ1-5; D ambiguous. CDR1 SNHLY and CDR2 FYNNEI come from the germline V gene. The CDR3 length is 13 residues. Trimming shortened V by 5 bases and J by 9 bases, and 14 bases separated the two germline ends.

This clone was found a few times. The chain recombines TRBV7-9 with TRBJ1-1; D perhaps matches TRBD1 (5 bases). This CDR3 contains 13 residues. Germline V gene sequence: CDR1 SEHNR, CDR2 FQNEAQ (reference sequence). V was trimmed by 6 bases and J by 1 base, leaving 9 bases between them. CDR3 sequence reads: CASSRQGNTEAFF. Here the CDR3 DNA reads TGTGCCAGCAGTCGTCAGGGGAACACTGAAGCTTTCTTT.

The chain carries TRBV27 and TRBJ2-1, with 13 bases matching TRBD2. CDR1 MNHEY and CDR2 SMNVEV come from the germline V gene (reference sequence). This CDR3 comprises 16 residues. J gave up 6 bases and V 2 bases, and 4 bases lay outside the gene matches. The CDR3 DNA reads as TGTGCCAGCAGTTTAAGAACTAGCGGGAGGGCCAATGAGCAGTTCTTC. Translated: CASSLRTSGRANEQFF.

This chain uses TRBV7-8 with TRBJ2-1; 14 nucleotides line up with TRBD2. V lost 1 base to trimming and J lost 5 bases; unmatched junction nucleotides: 13. Germline V gene sequence: CDR1 SGHVS, CDR2 FQNEAQ. The CDR3 is 20 amino acids. The DNA of the CDR3 is TGTGCCAGCAGCTTAGACACCTTTCTGGGACTAGCGGGAGAGAACAATGAGCAGTTCTTC. It is translated as CASSLDTFLGLAGENNEQFF.